The 16 T cell receptor beta chains listed next were all sequenced from one sample in a study of human T cells and chemical hapten exposure. Noted time point: patch test 3, about 24 weeks after DPC sensitization. Treatment denoted: therapeutic diphenylcyclopropenone sensitization with weekly scalp DPC. In TCRdb, the RACE reads were re-called with MiXCR into one record per CDR3 protein. The sample shows about 82,000 distinct CDR3 sequences, 10% to 15% of them seen only once. Sequencing used whole blood, obtained in connection with sensitization to the hapten diphenylcyclopropenone (DPC). The receptors derive from a woman aged 45-65 years with alopecia areata. Some clones in this sample may be carry-over from other donors' samples.

This clonotype turned up a few times. The chain links TRBV29-1 to TRBJ2-7; TRBD2 aligns across 8 bases. The CDR3 extends over 14 amino acids. Germline-derived CDR1 and CDR2 are SQVTM and ANQGSEA. J was trimmed by 6 bases and V by 6 bases; bases with no gene match: 13. The CDR3 loop reads CSVRTGTSTGEQYF. In DNA form, the CDR3 reads TGCAGCGTGAGGACCGGGACTAGTACGGGCGAGCAGTACTTC.

This clonotype was counted ten times or more. The J gene is TRBJ2-1, the V gene TRBV4-2, with D possibly being TRBD1 (6 bases). CDR1 is LGHNA, CDR2 YNFKEQ, per germline. V was pared by 3 bases and J by 2 bases, with 17 bases between. The CDR3 has 17 amino acids. CDR3 residues: CASSQGTGTYPYNEQFF. In nucleotides, the CDR3 is TGTGCCAGCAGCCAGGGGACCGGGACATACCCCTACAATGAGCAGTTCTTC.

The V and J genes are TRBV9 and TRBJ1-6; D remains unclear. The CDR3 spans 12 residues. The germline V gene has CDR1 SGDLS and CDR2 YYNGEE. The ends were cut back, 0 bases at V and 7 bases at J, with 2 bases in the middle. CDR3 bases: TGTGCCAGCAGCGTAGACAATTCACCCCTCCACTTT. It encodes CASSVDNSPLHF.

The V and J genes are TRBV6-5 and TRBJ1-5; D is unclear. The CDR3 spans 13 residues. Trimming shortened V by 4 bases and J by 7 bases, and 11 bases separated the two germline ends. Germline values: CDR1 MNHEY, CDR2 SVGAGI. CDR3 DNA: TGTGCCAGCAGTTCCGGTTTGGGGCAGCCCCAGCATTTT. The encoded protein is CASSSGLGQPQHF.

The J gene is TRBJ2-3, the V gene TRBV29-1; 12 bases line up with TRBD2. Germline V lookup: CDR1 SQVTM, CDR2 ANQGSEA. The CDR3 extends over 16 amino acids. Trimming took 4 bases from V and 2 from J; bases not matched to a gene: 7. CDR3 region: CSVVTSGSLFTDTQYF. The DNA of the CDR3 is TGCAGCGTTGTGACTAGCGGGAGCCTCTTCACAGATACGCAGTATTTT.

This clonotype was observed a few times. The chain carries TRBV21-1 and TRBJ2-7; the table names TRBD2, a call not compared with the DNA. TRBV21-1 is a pseudogene locus. CDR3 length: 15 amino acids. CDR3 in amino acids: CASSARGRNSYEQYF. The CDR3 nucleotides are TGTGCCAGCAGCGCTAGAGGACGGAACTCCTACGAGCAGTACTTC.

This clonotype has a handful of counts. The chain has TRBV19 and TRBJ2-6; 7 nucleotides align to TRBD1. J was trimmed by 2 bases and V by 6 bases; bases with no gene match: 1. Germline values: CDR1 LNHDA, CDR2 SQIVND (reference sequence). The CDR3 runs to 14 residues. CDR3 in DNA: TGTGCCAGTAGCACAGGGGCTGGGGCCAACGTCCTGACTTTC. This translates into CASSTGAGANVLTF.

The chain links TRBV29-1 to TRBJ2-1; 9 nucleotides align to TRBD2. The CDR3 covers 11 residues. Germline values: CDR1 SQVTM, CDR2 ANQGSEA. Trimming removed 4 bases from V and 10 bases from J; junction bases left unmatched: 2. CDR3 sequence: CSVALAGEQFF. The CDR3 coding sequence is TGCAGCGTTGCTCTAGCGGGGGAGCAGTTCTTC.

The genes are TRBV12-3 or TRBV12-4 and TRBJ2-3, with a weak D call TRBD2 (5 bases). The V end was cut by 5 bases, the J end by 1 base, with 13 bases between. This CDR3 has 15 amino acids. The CDR3 coding sequence is TGTGCCAGCAGTCCCCGAGGGTTGCGCACAGATACGCAGTATTTT. Translated, it gives CASSPRGLRTDTQYF.

This clonotype was seen ten or more times. The chain uses TRBV6-5 and TRBJ2-7, with TRBD1 as a possible D gene (6 bases). Germline CDR1 is MNHEY and CDR2 is SVGAGI. The germline V and J ends were trimmed by 6 bases and 2 bases, with 17 bases remaining between them. This CDR3 has 15 amino acids. CDR3 bases: TGTGCCAGCAGCCGAGGACAGCTCAACCCCTACGAGCAGTACTTC. This codes for CASSRGQLNPYEQYF.

The V call is TRBV29-1, the J call TRBJ2-3; a possible D gene is TRBD2 (5 bases). This CDR3 is built from 13 residues. Germline assignment: CDR1 SQVTM and CDR2 ANQGSEA. Trimming removed 3 bases at V and 1 base at J, with 8 bases between. This CDR3 is CSVDFGGTDTQYF. CDR3 DNA sequence: TGCAGCGTTGACTTCGGGGGCACAGATACGCAGTATTTT.

This clonotype was detected many times. The V call is TRBV12-3 or TRBV12-4, the J call TRBJ2-7; 10 bases map to TRBD1. This CDR3 is 15 amino acids long. Germline trimming cut 4 bases from V and 2 bases from J; bases unmatched to any gene: 5. CDR3 sequence: CASSSTGGATYEQYF. The DNA for the CDR3 is TGTGCCAGCAGTTCGACAGGGGGCGCCACCTACGAGCAGTACTTC.

This clonotype occurred many times. This chain uses TRBV29-1 with TRBJ2-5; TRBD1 is a possible D gene (6 bases). The CDR3 loop spans 13 amino acids. V was clipped by 4 bases and J by 3 bases, with 12 bases between them. Germline CDR1 SQVTM, CDR2 ANQGSEA. The chain's CDR3 is CSVADRSKETQYF. The CDR3 nucleotides are TGCAGCGTTGCCGACAGGTCGAAAGAGACCCAGTACTTC.

The rearrangement links TRBV20-1 to TRBJ1-4; D not resolved. Germline assignment: CDR1 DFQATT and CDR2 SNEGSKA (reference sequence). V was trimmed by 6 bases and J by 2 bases, leaving 13 bases between them. The CDR3 contains 14 residues. In nucleotides, the CDR3 is TGCAGTGCCCCTCTAGCGGGGACTAATGAAAAACTGTTTTTT. Encoded protein: CSAPLAGTNEKLFF.

This clonotype showed up many times. This sequence joins TRBV2 and TRBJ1-1, with D hard to call. Germline V gene lookup returns CDR1 SNHLY and CDR2 FYNNEI. There are 16 residues in the CDR3. Trimming removed 1 base at V and 1 base at J, with 13 bases between. Here the CDR3 reads CASSEGSAVTNTEAFF. The CDR3 DNA sequence: TGTGCCAGCAGTGAAGGTTCCGCAGTAACGAACACTGAAGCTTTCTTT.

V gene TRBV11-2 combines with J gene TRBJ2-7; D might be TRBD2 (5 bases). CDR1 is SGHAT and CDR2 is FQNNGV in the germline V gene. Deletions cut 4 bases from V and 9 bases from J, with 13 bases between. The CDR3 loop spans 12 amino acids. In DNA form, the CDR3 reads TGTGCCAGCAGCTCCTACGCGGAGGCGCAGTACTTC. Encoded protein: CASSSYAEAQYF.